These T cell receptor beta chains were read from a single sample in a study of blood T cell repertoires in COVID-19. Some clones are missing from TCRdb's copy, which holds only in-frame ones; the method was immunoSEQ multiplex PCR. Among around 260,000 clones, 90% were seen once, and the ten largest hold 0.95% to 1.3%. What was sequenced was PBMCs or T cells enriched from blood (not recorded which). The receptors were gathered from a woman aged 25-40 years who had recovered from COVID-19. Both conserved end residues are part of each CDR3. The D gene is left open where the match is weak. The size entry is marked missing in some rows and otherwise reads once, few, many or a size class.

d_gene: -; abundance: -; j_gene: TRBJ1-3; v_gene: TRBV14; CDR3nt: TGTGCCAGCAGCCAAAATATCGGAAACACCATATATTTT; CDR3aa: CASSQNIGNTIYF
d_gene: TRBD1; abundance: -; j_gene: TRBJ1-5; v_gene: TRBV28; CDR3nt: TGTGCCAGCACGCCCGGGACAGGGGGCCTTCAGCCCCAGCATTTT; CDR3aa: CASTPGTGGLQPQHF
d_gene: -; abundance: -; j_gene: TRBJ1-2; v_gene: TRBV5-5; CDR3nt: TGTGCCAGCAGACAAACAGGGAGCTATGGCTACACCTTC; CDR3aa: CASRQTGSYGYTF
d_gene: -; abundance: -; j_gene: TRBJ2-3; v_gene: TRBV7-2; CDR3nt: TGTGCCAGCAGCTTGGGTCGGTCCGCGGGCACAGATACGCAGTATTTT; CDR3aa: CASSLGRSAGTDTQYF
d_gene: TRBD1; abundance: -; j_gene: TRBJ1-6; v_gene: TRBV29-1; CDR3nt: TGCAGCGTCTCGGACAGGGCTAATTCACCCCTCCACTTT; CDR3aa: CSVSDRANSPLHF
d_gene: TRBD1; abundance: -; j_gene: TRBJ1-2; v_gene: TRBV6-1; CDR3nt: TGTGCCAGCAGTGAATTCAGGGGGCGCACGAACTATGGCTACACCTTC; CDR3aa: CASSEFRGRTNYGYTF
d_gene: -; abundance: -; j_gene: TRBJ1-4; v_gene: TRBV28; CDR3nt: TGTGCCAGCAGTCATGGACAACCCAATGAAAAACTGTTTTTT; CDR3aa: CASSHGQPNEKLFF
d_gene: -; abundance: once; j_gene: TRBJ1-5; v_gene: TRBV15; CDR3nt: TGTGCCACCAGCAGAACACAGGTAGGCAATCAGCCCCAGCATTTT; CDR3aa: CATSRTQVGNQPQHF
d_gene: TRBD1; abundance: -; j_gene: TRBJ2-7; v_gene: TRBV4-2; CDR3nt: TGTGCCAGCAGCCAAACAGGGGGATCATCCCAACGGGGGCAGTACTTC; CDR3aa: CASSQTGGSSQRGQYF
d_gene: TRBD1; abundance: -; j_gene: TRBJ2-7; v_gene: TRBV6-5; CDR3nt: TGTGCCAGCAGCCCGACAGGGTACGAGCAGTACTTC; CDR3aa: CASSPTGYEQYF
d_gene: TRBD2; abundance: -; j_gene: TRBJ2-7; v_gene: TRBV28; CDR3nt: TGTGCCAGCAGTTTGGGGGGGAGGGCTAAGTACGAGCAGTACTTC; CDR3aa: CASSLGGRAKYEQYF
d_gene: -; abundance: -; j_gene: TRBJ2-7; v_gene: TRBV30; CDR3nt: TGTGCCTGGAGGGCCAGCGCGACCTCCTACGAGCAGTACTTC; CDR3aa: CAWRASATSYEQYF
d_gene: TRBD2; abundance: -; j_gene: TRBJ2-5; v_gene: TRBV6-2/TRBV6-3; CDR3nt: TGTGCCAGCAGTTACGGAGCGGGAAGGGAAGAGACCCAGTACTTC; CDR3aa: CASSYGAGREETQYF
d_gene: -; abundance: -; j_gene: TRBJ2-7; v_gene: TRBV20-1; CDR3nt: TGCAGTGCTAGTGGTGGAGTCTACGAGCAGTACTTC; CDR3aa: CSASGGVYEQYF
d_gene: -; abundance: few; j_gene: TRBJ1-6; v_gene: TRBV4-1; CDR3nt: TGCGCCAGCAGCCAAGATCGACAGACTTACAATTCACCCCTCCACTTT; CDR3aa: CASSQDRQTYNSPLHF
d_gene: TRBD1; abundance: -; j_gene: TRBJ1-4; v_gene: TRBV5-1; CDR3nt: TGCGCCAGCAGCCTGGGACAGGGACGGGAAAAACTGTTTTTT; CDR3aa: CASSLGQGREKLFF
d_gene: TRBD2; abundance: -; j_gene: TRBJ2-7; v_gene: TRBV19; CDR3nt: TGTGCCAGTAGTCCGGGACTAGCATCCGAGCAGTACTTC; CDR3aa: CASSPGLASEQYF
d_gene: TRBD2; abundance: -; j_gene: TRBJ2-1; v_gene: TRBV7-3; CDR3nt: TGTGCCAGCAGCCGATTTGCGAGCGGGGCCTCAGCCTACAATGAGCAGTTCTTC; CDR3aa: CASSRFASGASAYNEQFF
d_gene: -; abundance: -; j_gene: TRBJ2-2; v_gene: TRBV9; CDR3nt: TGTGCCAGCAGGCCCCAGGGGTCCCCGAACACCGGGGAGCTGTTTTTT; CDR3aa: CASRPQGSPNTGELFF
d_gene: TRBD2; abundance: -; j_gene: TRBJ2-1; v_gene: TRBV7-2; CDR3nt: TGTGCCAGCAGGCCCCAAGACTGGCGGGGGTACTCTGAGCAGTTCTTC; CDR3aa: CASRPQDWRGYSEQFF
d_gene: -; abundance: many; j_gene: TRBJ2-1; v_gene: TRBV19; CDR3nt: TGTGCCAGTAGTATGATGAGCCGGGGAGGTTCCGGCAATGAGCAGTTCTTC; CDR3aa: CASSMMSRGGSGNEQFF
d_gene: -; abundance: -; j_gene: TRBJ1-3; v_gene: TRBV7-8; CDR3nt: TGTGCCAGCAGCTTAGTCAGGGCCTCTGGAAACACCATATATTTT; CDR3aa: CASSLVRASGNTIYF
d_gene: -; abundance: once; j_gene: TRBJ2-3; v_gene: TRBV10-3; CDR3nt: TGTGCCATCAGTGGGAGAGGGGACTCAACAGATACGCAGTATTTT; CDR3aa: CAISGRGDSTDTQYF
d_gene: -; abundance: -; j_gene: TRBJ1-2; v_gene: TRBV7-2; CDR3nt: TGTGCCAGCAGCCTACGGAGGATCTCGGGGGGCTACACCTTC; CDR3aa: CASSLRRISGGYTF
d_gene: TRBD2; abundance: -; j_gene: TRBJ2-1; v_gene: TRBV20-1; CDR3nt: TGCAGTGCTAGTCTCGGGACTAGCGTGTACAATGAGCAGTTCTTC; CDR3aa: CSASLGTSVYNEQFF
d_gene: TRBD1; abundance: once; j_gene: TRBJ2-2; v_gene: TRBV5-1; CDR3nt: TGCGCCAGCAGCAACGGACAGGGTGTCACCGGGGAGCTGTTTTTT; CDR3aa: CASSNGQGVTGELFF
d_gene: TRBD1; abundance: -; j_gene: TRBJ1-6; v_gene: TRBV6-1; CDR3nt: TGTGCCAGCAGTGGAACAGGGGGCGCGGTAAATTCACCCCTCCACTTT; CDR3aa: CASSGTGGAVNSPLHF
d_gene: TRBD1; abundance: -; j_gene: TRBJ2-5; v_gene: TRBV24-1; CDR3nt: TGTGCCACCAGTGATTCGCATCCGGGACAGCAGACCCAGTACTTC; CDR3aa: CATSDSHPGQQTQYF
d_gene: TRBD2; abundance: -; j_gene: TRBJ2-2; v_gene: TRBV7-2; CDR3nt: TGTGCCAGCAGCTTAGCCCTAGCGGGAGGTATCAGGGAGCTGTTTTTT; CDR3aa: CASSLALAGGIRELFF
d_gene: TRBD2; abundance: -; j_gene: TRBJ2-2; v_gene: TRBV5-4; CDR3nt: TGTGCCAGCAGCACGGGACTAGCGGCCATACAGAACACCGGGGAGCTGTTTTTT; CDR3aa: CASSTGLAAIQNTGELFF
d_gene: TRBD1; abundance: once; j_gene: TRBJ1-2; v_gene: TRBV28; CDR3nt: TGTGCCAGCAGAGAAACAGGGGGCGTCCGGGGTGGCTACACCTTC; CDR3aa: CASRETGGVRGGYTF
d_gene: TRBD1; abundance: -; j_gene: TRBJ2-2; v_gene: TRBV27; CDR3nt: TGTGCCAGCAGTCGAGACAGGGTAATTGGGATCGGGGAGCTGTTTTTT; CDR3aa: CASSRDRVIGIGELFF
d_gene: -; abundance: -; j_gene: TRBJ1-4; v_gene: TRBV18; CDR3nt: TGTGCCAGCTCACGCGGGTTGGTCTCTAATGAAAAACTGTTTTTT; CDR3aa: CASSRGLVSNEKLFF
d_gene: TRBD2; abundance: -; j_gene: TRBJ2-2; v_gene: TRBV7-3; CDR3nt: TGTGCCAGCAGCTTAAGGGGGACTAGCGAGGGAACCGGGGAGCTGTTTTTT; CDR3aa: CASSLRGTSEGTGELFF
d_gene: TRBD2; abundance: -; j_gene: TRBJ2-4; v_gene: TRBV3-1/TRBV3-2; CDR3nt: TGTGCCAGCAGCCCTCGGATAGCGGGAGTCTCGGCCAAAAACATTCAGTACTTC; CDR3aa: CASSPRIAGVSAKNIQYF
d_gene: TRBD2; abundance: -; j_gene: TRBJ2-5; v_gene: TRBV3-1/TRBV3-2; CDR3nt: TGTGCCAGCAGCCTTAGCGGGGCAGGGTTTGGAGAGACCCAGTACTTC; CDR3aa: CASSLSGAGFGETQYF
d_gene: TRBD1; abundance: -; j_gene: TRBJ2-1; v_gene: TRBV30; CDR3nt: TGTGCCTGGAGTGTGGGACAGGGGAGCGATGAGCAGTTCTTC; CDR3aa: CAWSVGQGSDEQFF
d_gene: -; abundance: -; j_gene: TRBJ2-7; v_gene: TRBV5-1; CDR3nt: TGCGCCAGCAAGACCCCAGGGTCCTACGAGCAGTACTTC; CDR3aa: CASKTPGSYEQYF
d_gene: TRBD1; abundance: -; j_gene: TRBJ1-2; v_gene: TRBV6-5; CDR3nt: TGTGCCAGCAGTTACGGGCAGGGGGTTGGGTATGGCTACACCTTC; CDR3aa: CASSYGQGVGYGYTF
d_gene: -; abundance: -; j_gene: TRBJ2-5; v_gene: TRBV7-8; CDR3nt: TGTGCCAGCAGCTTAGCTAAACAGGGCCAAGAGACCCAGTACTTC; CDR3aa: CASSLAKQGQETQYF
d_gene: TRBD2; abundance: -; j_gene: TRBJ2-7; v_gene: TRBV9; CDR3nt: TGTGCCAGCAGCACGTCCGGGACTAGCGGGGAGTACGAGCAGTACTTC; CDR3aa: CASSTSGTSGEYEQYF
d_gene: -; abundance: -; j_gene: TRBJ2-6; v_gene: TRBV3-1/TRBV3-2; CDR3nt: TGTGCCAGCAGCCAAGGACAGACCAACGTCCTGACTTTC; CDR3aa: CASSQGQTNVLTF
d_gene: TRBD1; abundance: once; j_gene: TRBJ1-6; v_gene: TRBV5-1; CDR3nt: TGCGCCAGCAGCGTGGGACAGGGGGTTTTTTCACCCCTCCACTTT; CDR3aa: CASSVGQGVFSPLHF
d_gene: -; abundance: -; j_gene: TRBJ2-5; v_gene: TRBV3-1/TRBV3-2; CDR3nt: TGTGCCAGCAGCCCCTACCTCAGCGGAAGCAGACAAGAGACCCAGTACTTC; CDR3aa: CASSPYLSGSRQETQYF
d_gene: -; abundance: -; j_gene: TRBJ2-7; v_gene: TRBV3-1/TRBV3-2; CDR3nt: TGTGCCAGCAGCCAAGAATACCCTCGAGGAGGGTCCATCTACGAGCAGTACTTC; CDR3aa: CASSQEYPRGGSIYEQYF
d_gene: -; abundance: -; j_gene: TRBJ2-5; v_gene: TRBV28; CDR3nt: TGTGCCAGCAGTTTAACACGGACAGCACCCCAAGAGACCCAGTACTTC; CDR3aa: CASSLTRTAPQETQYF
d_gene: TRBD1; abundance: -; j_gene: TRBJ2-2; v_gene: TRBV27; CDR3nt: TGTGCCAGCAGTCGGGACAGATGGGCCGGGGAGCTGTTTTTT; CDR3aa: CASSRDRWAGELFF
d_gene: -; abundance: once; j_gene: TRBJ2-1; v_gene: TRBV7-9; CDR3nt: TGTGCCAGCAGCTTAGCGGGCACCGATAATGAGCAGTTCTTC; CDR3aa: CASSLAGTDNEQFF
d_gene: TRBD1; abundance: -; j_gene: TRBJ2-2; v_gene: TRBV29-1; CDR3nt: TGCAGCGTGGGACAGGGGTCCGGGGAGCTGTTTTTT; CDR3aa: CSVGQGSGELFF
d_gene: -; abundance: -; j_gene: TRBJ2-1; v_gene: TRBV19; CDR3nt: TGTGCCAGTAGTATACTGGCGACTAGTAATGACAATGAGCAGTTCTTC; CDR3aa: CASSILATSNDNEQFF
d_gene: -; abundance: once; j_gene: TRBJ2-7; v_gene: TRBV2; CDR3nt: TGTGCCAGCAGCCCCCATGGGGGGAGGATCTCCTACGAGCAGTACTTC; CDR3aa: CASSPHGGRISYEQYF
d_gene: -; abundance: -; j_gene: TRBJ1-1; v_gene: TRBV4-2; CDR3nt: TGTGCCAGCAGCCAGCGGGGAAAAGCTTTCTTT; CDR3aa: CASSQRGKAFF
d_gene: -; abundance: -; j_gene: TRBJ2-3; v_gene: TRBV20-1; CDR3nt: TGCAGTGCTCTCTATCGGGATACGCAGTATTTT; CDR3aa: CSALYRDTQYF
d_gene: -; abundance: -; j_gene: TRBJ2-1; v_gene: TRBV25-1; CDR3nt: TGTGCCAGCAGTGACCCCCGGGGGTCCTACAATGAGCAGTTCTTC; CDR3aa: CASSDPRGSYNEQFF
d_gene: -; abundance: -; j_gene: TRBJ2-7; v_gene: TRBV9; CDR3nt: TGTGCCAGCAGCGTAGGAGCGCCCGTCTCCTACGAGCAGTACTTC; CDR3aa: CASSVGAPVSYEQYF
d_gene: TRBD2; abundance: -; j_gene: TRBJ2-1; v_gene: TRBV5-6; CDR3nt: TGTGCCAGCAGCACTACACCGGGACTAGAGGGAAATGAGCAGTTCTTC; CDR3aa: CASSTTPGLEGNEQFF